The rows below give T cell receptor beta chains drawn from one sample of a study of cytomegalovirus exposure and HLA in healthy donors. Some clones are missing from TCRdb's copy, which holds only in-frame ones; the method was immunoSEQ multiplex PCR. This table holds nearly 300,000 clones, 86% found once. The source material was PBMCs. The source is a man aged 35-49 years in good health and CMV-seropositive. Each CDR3 is given with its conserved first and last residue. The D gene is left open where the match is weak. Only part of the rows carry a size: once, few, many, or a class if the clone is expanded.

D: NA; J: TRBJ2-7; length: 15; V: TRBV7-9; size: NA; CDR3: CASSLALAEEYGQYF; DNA: TGTGCCAGCAGCTTAGCTCTAGCTGAGGAGTACGGGCAGTACTTC
D: TRBD1; J: TRBJ2-1; length: 14; V: TRBV28; size: NA; CDR3: CASTLTGDYNEQFF; DNA: TGTGCCAGCACCCTCACAGGGGACTACAATGAGCAGTTCTTC
D: NA; J: TRBJ1-5; length: 15; V: TRBV6-1; size: NA; CDR3: CASSEVGAYNQPQHF; DNA: TGTGCCAGCAGTGAGGTGGGGGCCTACAATCAGCCCCAGCATTTT
D: TRBD1; J: TRBJ1-5; length: 14; V: TRBV6-5; size: NA; CDR3: CASSPRTGYQPQHF; DNA: TGTGCCAGCAGTCCGCGGACAGGGTATCAGCCCCAGCATTTT
D: NA; J: TRBJ2-7; length: 12; V: TRBV7-8; size: NA; CDR3: CASSLSGYEQYF; DNA: TGTGCCAGCAGCTTGAGCGGCTACGAGCAGTACTTC
D: TRBD1; J: TRBJ1-2; length: 15; V: TRBV19; size: NA; CDR3: CASSIRTGDHYGYTF; DNA: TGTGCCAGTAGTATAAGGACAGGGGATCACTATGGCTACACCTTC
D: NA; J: TRBJ1-1; length: 14; V: TRBV10-1; size: NA; CDR3: CASSERTKNTEAFF; DNA: TGCGCCAGCAGTGAGCGGACAAAAAACACTGAAGCTTTCTTT
D: TRBD2; J: TRBJ2-1; length: 16; V: TRBV11-3; size: once; CDR3: CASSYGGGGSSNEQFF; DNA: TGTGCCAGCAGCTATGGTGGGGGAGGGAGTTCAAATGAGCAGTTCTTC
D: NA; J: TRBJ2-3; length: 17; V: TRBV4-2; size: NA; CDR3: CASSQGGGGRGGDTQYF; DNA: TGTGCCAGCAGCCAAGGAGGGGGGGGAAGGGGAGGAGATACGCAGTATTTT
D: NA; J: TRBJ1-2; length: 15; V: TRBV19; size: NA; CDR3: CASSISGVRHYGYTF; DNA: TGTGCCAGTAGTATTTCAGGGGTCCGTCACTATGGCTACACCTTC
D: NA; J: TRBJ1-2; length: 15; V: TRBV2; size: NA; CDR3: CASSRGRASGDGYTF; DNA: TGTGCCAGCAGTCGGGGGAGGGCTTCTGGTGATGGCTACACCTTC
D: TRBD2; J: TRBJ2-1; length: 16; V: TRBV5-1; size: once; CDR3: CASSGTQGTSERWQFF; DNA: TGCGCCAGCAGCGGGACCCAGGGAACTAGCGAGAGATGGCAGTTCTTC
D: TRBD1; J: TRBJ1-2; length: 14; V: TRBV7-3; size: NA; CDR3: CASSYDRGLYGYTF; DNA: TGTGCCAGCAGCTACGACAGGGGGCTCTATGGCTACACCTTC
D: TRBD1; J: TRBJ1-5; length: 15; V: TRBV18; size: NA; CDR3: CASSPGQGGNQPQHF; DNA: TGTGCCAGCTCGCCGGGACAGGGGGGCAATCAGCCCCAGCATTTT
D: TRBD2; J: TRBJ2-1; length: 15; V: TRBV7-8; size: few; CDR3: CASSLEGTRGHEQFF; DNA: TGTGCCAGCAGCTTAGAAGGGACTAGAGGCCATGAGCAGTTCTTC
D: NA; J: TRBJ1-1; length: 13; V: TRBV5-6; size: NA; CDR3: CASSSNRATEAFF; DNA: TGTGCCAGCAGCTCGAACAGGGCCACTGAAGCTTTCTTT
D: TRBD1; J: TRBJ2-5; length: 13; V: TRBV2; size: NA; CDR3: CASTRQGQETQYF; DNA: TGTGCCAGCACAAGACAGGGCCAAGAGACCCAGTACTTC
D: NA; J: TRBJ2-5; length: 13; V: TRBV5-6; size: few; CDR3: CASREGITKTQYF; DNA: TGTGCCAGCAGGGAGGGGATAACGAAGACCCAGTACTTC
D: NA; J: TRBJ2-7; length: 14; V: TRBV28; size: NA; CDR3: CASSQPHRFYEQYF; DNA: TGTGCCAGCAGCCAACCTCACAGATTCTACGAGCAGTACTTC